These 8 T cell receptor beta chains originate from one sample sequenced in a study of CD8+CD57+ T cells in acquired aplastic anemia (dated by TCRdb to 2017 to 2018). TCRdb names Illumina HiSeq 2000 as the instrument used. Profiling of TCR beta VDJ combinations and CDR3 sequences used genomic DNA as the template. TCRdb redid the processing of the public reads, applying fastp at Q25 and MiXCR, and retained in-frame beta chains. Rows are unified per CDR3 protein, each entry keeping the most common DNA and genes. Counted in this sample were approximately 65,000 distinct CDR3 sequences; over 45% of them appeared once. The ten top clones hold about 2.5% of the sample. Material: sorted CD4+, CD8+, or CD8+CD57+ T cells (not recorded which) from PBMCs. These receptor sequences come from a human donor in good health, serving as a control.

The chain couples TRBV11-2 to TRBJ2-1; D not certain. Germline V gene sequence: CDR1 SGHAT, CDR2 FQNNGV. The CDR3 contains 15 residues. V lost 1 base and J lost 8, with 15 bases in between. This CDR3 is CASSLVNIGFHEQFF. The CDR3 DNA reads as TGTGCCAGCAGCTTAGTAAATATTGGGTTTCATGAGCAGTTCTTC.

This clonotype was seen at least ten times. This chain joins TRBV5-8 and TRBJ1-3; D is unclear. Trimming removed 2 bases from V and 3 bases from J, with 6 bases in between. The CDR3 consists of 13 residues. In germline, CDR1 is SGHTS, CDR2 YDEGEE. The chain's CDR3 is CASSFILGNTIYF. CDR3 coding DNA: TGTGCCAGCAGCTTTATCCTTGGAAACACCATATATTTT.

This clonotype was observed at least ten times. The chain has TRBV6-1 and TRBJ1-5, with D unresolved. Germline V gene lookup returns CDR1 MNHNS and CDR2 SASEGT. The CDR3 sequence is 12 residues long. Trimming took 1 base from V and 9 from J, leaving 7 bases between them. In nucleotides, the CDR3 is TGTGCCAGCAGTGAAGTGGGTGGGCCCCAGCATTTT. Translation: CASSEVGGPQHF.

The V gene is TRBV11-2, the J gene TRBJ2-7, with D perhaps matching TRBD1 (6 bases). This CDR3 contains 15 residues. The V end lost 0 bases, the J end lost 0 bases, and 9 bases lay between the germline ends. Germline V gene lookup returns CDR1 SGHAT and CDR2 FQNNGV. CDR3 residues: CASSLEDRNSYEQYF. The DNA for the CDR3 is TGTGCCAGCAGCTTAGAGGACAGAAACTCCTACGAGCAGTACTTC. Full variable domain (outside the CDR3, taken from reference TRBV11-2 and TRBJ2-7): EAGVAQSPRYKIIEKRQSVAFWCNPISGHATLYWYQQILGQGPKLLIQFQNNGVVDDSQLPKDRFSAERLKGVDSTLKIQPAKLEDSAVYLCASSLEDRNSYEQYFGPGTRLTVT.

The chain has TRBV7-9 and TRBJ1-4, with no clear D. Trimming cost V 9 bases and J 7 bases, with 15 bases left between them. Germline loops: CDR1 SEHNR, CDR2 FQNEAQ (reference sequence). This CDR3 is built from 13 residues. This CDR3 reads CASGRARSEKLFF. The CDR3 DNA sequence: TGTGCCAGTGGGAGGGCCCGGAGTGAAAAACTGTTTTTT.

The chain is built from TRBV29-1 and TRBJ1-6; weak D call: TRBD1 (6 bases). CDR3 length: 16 amino acids. Germline V gene data show CDR1 as SQVTM and CDR2 as ANQGSEA. V dropped 5 bases and J dropped 7 bases, with 21 bases sitting between them. CDR3 in amino acids: CSVPKGGSARNSPLHF. The CDR3 DNA reads as TGCAGCGTTCCGAAAGGGGGTTCGGCGAGGAATTCACCCCTCCACTTT. Complete variable domain (other parts from reference TRBV29-1 and TRBJ1-6): SAVISQKPSRDICQRGTSLTIQCQVDSQVTMMFWYRQQPGQSLTLIATANQGSEATYESGFVIDKFPISRPNLTFSTLTVSNMSPEDSSIYLCSVPKGGSARNSPLHFGNGTRLTVT.

This clonotype was found a few times. As DNA, the CDR3 is TGTGCCAGCAGTGATCCTAGCGGGAGGGTAGCAGATACGCAGTATTTT. It yields the protein CASSDPSGRVADTQYF. The V and J genes are TRBV12-3 or TRBV12-4 and TRBJ2-3; 12 bases agree with TRBD2. The CDR3 covers 16 residues. V shed 5 bases, J shed 4 bases, and the junction held 7 bases outside the gene matches.

Remarks on this clonotype: The germline gene is not matched at one end of the junction; a read error may be the cause. The gene calls are TRBV19 and TRBJ1-1; no clear D gene. CDR3 length equals 11 residues. Germline CDR1 is LNHDA and CDR2 is SQIVND (reference sequence). This CDR3 reads CVSSIGTGAFF. The CDR3, as DNA: TGTGTCAGTAGTATTGGCACTGGAGCTTTCTTT.